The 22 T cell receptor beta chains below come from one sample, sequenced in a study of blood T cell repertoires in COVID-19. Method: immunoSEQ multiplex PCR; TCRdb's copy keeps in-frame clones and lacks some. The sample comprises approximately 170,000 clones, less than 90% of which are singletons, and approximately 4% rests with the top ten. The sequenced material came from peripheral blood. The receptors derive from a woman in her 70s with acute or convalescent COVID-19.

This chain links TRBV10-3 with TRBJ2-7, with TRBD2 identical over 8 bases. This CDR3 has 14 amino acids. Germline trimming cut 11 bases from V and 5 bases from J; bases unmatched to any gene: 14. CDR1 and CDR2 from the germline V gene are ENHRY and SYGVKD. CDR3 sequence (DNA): TGTGCCTCACGGGAGGGGGGAACGTTCGACGAGCAGTACTTC. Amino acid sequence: CASREGGTFDEQYF.

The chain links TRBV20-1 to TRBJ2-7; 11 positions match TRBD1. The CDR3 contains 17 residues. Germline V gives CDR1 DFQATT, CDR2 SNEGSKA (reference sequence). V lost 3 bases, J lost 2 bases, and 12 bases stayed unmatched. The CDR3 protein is CSASGGTGGPEAYEQYF. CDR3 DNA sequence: TGCAGTGCTAGTGGTGGGACAGGGGGTCCCGAAGCCTACGAGCAGTACTTC.

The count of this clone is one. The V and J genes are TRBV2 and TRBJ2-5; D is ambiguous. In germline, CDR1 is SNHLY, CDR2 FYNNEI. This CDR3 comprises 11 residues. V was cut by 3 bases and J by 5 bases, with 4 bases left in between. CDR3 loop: CASSESETQYF. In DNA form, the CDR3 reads TGTGCCAGCAGTGAGAGCGAGACCCAGTACTTC. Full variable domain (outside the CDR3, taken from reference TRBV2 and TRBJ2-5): EPEVTQTPSHQVTQMGQEVILRCVPISNHLYFYWYRQILGQKVEFLVSFYNNEISEKSEIFDDQFSVERPDGSNFTLKIRSTKLEDSAMYFCASSESETQYFGPGTRLLVL.

The CDR3, as DNA: TGTGCCAGTAGGGATTTGCCGGGACAGGCGAACACCGGGGAGCTGTTTTTT. As protein: CASRDLPGQANTGELFF. V and J are TRBV19 and TRBJ2-2; 8 bases map to TRBD1. After removal of 6 bases from V and 0 bases from J, the junction contained 9 bases not matched to a gene. This CDR3 comprises 17 residues. The germline V gene encodes CDR1 LNHDA and CDR2 SQIVND (reference sequence).

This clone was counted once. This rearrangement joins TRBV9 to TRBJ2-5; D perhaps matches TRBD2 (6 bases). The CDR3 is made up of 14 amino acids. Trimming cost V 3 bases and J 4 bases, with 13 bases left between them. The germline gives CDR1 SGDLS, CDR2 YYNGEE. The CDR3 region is CASSASGGSETQYF. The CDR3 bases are TGTGCCAGCAGCGCCTCCGGGGGTTCAGAGACCCAGTACTTC.

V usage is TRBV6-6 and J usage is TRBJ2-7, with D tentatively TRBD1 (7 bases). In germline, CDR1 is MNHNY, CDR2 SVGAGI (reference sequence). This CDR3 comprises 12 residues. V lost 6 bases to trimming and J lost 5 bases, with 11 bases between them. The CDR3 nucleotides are TGTGCCAGCAGCGGGGGACAGCACGAGCAGTACTTC. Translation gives CASSGGQHEQYF.

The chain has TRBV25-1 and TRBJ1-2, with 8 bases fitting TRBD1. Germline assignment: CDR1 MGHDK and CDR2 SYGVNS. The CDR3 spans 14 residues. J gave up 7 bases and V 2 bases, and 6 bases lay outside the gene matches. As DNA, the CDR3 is TGTGCCAGCAGTGAAACGGGACAGGCAGCTGGCTACACCTTC. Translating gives CASSETGQAAGYTF.

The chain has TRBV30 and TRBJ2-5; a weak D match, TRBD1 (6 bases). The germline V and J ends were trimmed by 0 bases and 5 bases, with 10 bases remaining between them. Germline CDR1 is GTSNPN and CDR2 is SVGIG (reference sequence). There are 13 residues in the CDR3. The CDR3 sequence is CAWSVGQLETQYF. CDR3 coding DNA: TGTGCCTGGAGTGTAGGACAGCTGGAGACCCAGTACTTC.

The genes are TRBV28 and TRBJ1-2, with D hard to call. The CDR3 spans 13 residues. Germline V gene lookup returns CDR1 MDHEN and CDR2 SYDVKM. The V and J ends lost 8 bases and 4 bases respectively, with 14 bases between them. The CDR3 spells CASRRPGTYGYTF. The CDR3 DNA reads TGTGCCAGCCGTCGACCAGGTACCTATGGCTACACCTTC.

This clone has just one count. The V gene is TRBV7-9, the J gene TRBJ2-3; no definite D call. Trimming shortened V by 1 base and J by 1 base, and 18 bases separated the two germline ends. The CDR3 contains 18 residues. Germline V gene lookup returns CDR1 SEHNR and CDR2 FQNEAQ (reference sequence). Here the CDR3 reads CASSLVVTTGPGTDTQYF. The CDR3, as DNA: TGTGCCAGCAGCTTAGTTGTCACAACGGGTCCGGGCACAGATACGCAGTATTTT.

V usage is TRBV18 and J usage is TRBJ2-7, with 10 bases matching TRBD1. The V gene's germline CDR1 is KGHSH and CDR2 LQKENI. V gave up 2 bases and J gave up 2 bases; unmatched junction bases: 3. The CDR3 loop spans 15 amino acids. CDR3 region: CASSPYGQGAYEQYF. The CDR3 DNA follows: TGTGCCAGCTCACCATACGGACAGGGGGCCTACGAGCAGTACTTC.

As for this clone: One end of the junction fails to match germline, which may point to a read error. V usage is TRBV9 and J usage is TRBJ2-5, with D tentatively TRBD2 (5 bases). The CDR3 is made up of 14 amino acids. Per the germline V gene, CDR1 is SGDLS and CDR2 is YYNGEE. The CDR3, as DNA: TGTGCCAGCAGCGCCAGTGGCGGGCAAGGGACCCAGTACTTC. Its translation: CASSASGGQGTQYF.

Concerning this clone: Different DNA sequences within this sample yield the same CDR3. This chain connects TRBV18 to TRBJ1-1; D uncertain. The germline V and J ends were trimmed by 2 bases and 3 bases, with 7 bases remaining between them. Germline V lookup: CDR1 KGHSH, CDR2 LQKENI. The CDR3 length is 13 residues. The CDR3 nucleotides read TGTGCCAGCTCACCAGGGCAGGACACTGAAGCTTTCTTT. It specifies CASSPGQDTEAFF.

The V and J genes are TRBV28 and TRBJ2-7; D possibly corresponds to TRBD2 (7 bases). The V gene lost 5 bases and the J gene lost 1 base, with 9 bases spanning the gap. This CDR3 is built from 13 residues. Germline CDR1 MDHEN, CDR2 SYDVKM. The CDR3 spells CASSGGASYEQYF. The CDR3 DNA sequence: TGTGCCAGCAGTGGGGGGGCATCCTACGAGCAGTACTTC. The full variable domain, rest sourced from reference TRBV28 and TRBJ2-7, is DVKVTQSSRYLVKRTGEKVFLECVQDMDHENMFWYRQDPGLGLRLIYFSYDVKMKEKGDIPEGYSVSREKKERFSLILESASTNQTSMYLCASSGGASYEQYFGPGTRLTVT.

The CDR3 DNA follows: TGTGCCAGCAGTTACGGGCGAAGCGGGAGGGCCTCATTTTCTGAGCAGTTCTTC. Protein: CASSYGRSGRASFSEQFF. V is TRBV6-2 or TRBV6-3 and J is TRBJ2-1, with 10 bases that match TRBD2. The germline CDR1 and CDR2 sequences are MNHEY and SVGEGT. Trimming removed 2 bases from V and 9 bases from J; junction bases left unmatched: 16. This CDR3 is 18 amino acids long.

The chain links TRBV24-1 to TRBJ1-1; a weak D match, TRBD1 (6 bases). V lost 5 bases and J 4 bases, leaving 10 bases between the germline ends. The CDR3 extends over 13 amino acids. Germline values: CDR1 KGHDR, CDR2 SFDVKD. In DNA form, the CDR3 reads TGTGCCACCAGTGCGGGGGGCCGCACTGAAGCTTTCTTT. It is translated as CATSAGGRTEAFF.

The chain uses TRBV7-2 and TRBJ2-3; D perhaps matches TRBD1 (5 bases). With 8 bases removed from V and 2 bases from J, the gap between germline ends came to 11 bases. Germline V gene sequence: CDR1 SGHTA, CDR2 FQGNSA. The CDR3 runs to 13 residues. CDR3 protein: CASRQTATDTQYF. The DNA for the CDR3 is TGTGCCAGCCGGCAGACAGCCACAGATACGCAGTATTTT.

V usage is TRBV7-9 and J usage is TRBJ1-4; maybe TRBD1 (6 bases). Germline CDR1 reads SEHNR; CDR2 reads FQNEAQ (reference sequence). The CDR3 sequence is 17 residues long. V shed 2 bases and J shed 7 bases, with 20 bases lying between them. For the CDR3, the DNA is TGTGCCAGCAGCTTATTGGGGCTGTCAGGGGCCGGTGAAAAACTGTTTTTT. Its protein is CASSLLGLSGAGEKLFF.

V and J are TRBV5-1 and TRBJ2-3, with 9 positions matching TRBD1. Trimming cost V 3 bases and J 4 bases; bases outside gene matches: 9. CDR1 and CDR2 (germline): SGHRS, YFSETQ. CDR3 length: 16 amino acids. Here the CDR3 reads CASSSLGGDRADTQYF. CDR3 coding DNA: TGCGCCAGCAGCTCCCTTGGCGGGGACAGGGCAGATACGCAGTATTTT.

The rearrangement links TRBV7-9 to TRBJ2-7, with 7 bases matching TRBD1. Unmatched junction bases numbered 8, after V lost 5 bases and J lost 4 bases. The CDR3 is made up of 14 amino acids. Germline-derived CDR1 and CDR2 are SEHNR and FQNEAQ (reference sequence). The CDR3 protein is CASSKATGPYEQYF. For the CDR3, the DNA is TGTGCCAGCAGCAAGGCGACAGGGCCATACGAGCAGTACTTC.

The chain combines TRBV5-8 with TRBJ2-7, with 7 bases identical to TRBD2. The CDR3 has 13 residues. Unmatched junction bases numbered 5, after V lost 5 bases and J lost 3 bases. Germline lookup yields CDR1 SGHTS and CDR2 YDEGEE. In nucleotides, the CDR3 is TGTGCCAGCAGACCCGGGACTAACTACGAGCAGTACTTC. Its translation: CASRPGTNYEQYF. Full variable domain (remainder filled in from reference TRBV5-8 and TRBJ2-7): EAGVTQSPTHLIKTRGQQATLRCSPISGHTSVYWYQQALGLGLQFLLWYDEGEERNRGNFPPRFSGRQFPNYSSELNVNALELEDSALYLCASRPGTNYEQYFGPGTRLTVT.

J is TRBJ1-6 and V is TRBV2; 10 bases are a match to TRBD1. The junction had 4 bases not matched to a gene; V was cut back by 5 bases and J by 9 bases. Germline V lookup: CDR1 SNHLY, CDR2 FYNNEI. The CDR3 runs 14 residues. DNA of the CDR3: TGTGCCAGCAGTTTGACAGGGGGCACTTCACCCCTCCACTTT. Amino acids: CASSLTGGTSPLHF.